The next 13 T cell receptor beta chains were all read from a single sample in a study of cytomegalovirus exposure and HLA in healthy donors. The PCR made use of 60 Vbeta and 13 Jbeta primers. Sequenced by immunoSEQ multiplex PCR; TCRdb stores in-frame clones only, minus some. Of 150,000 to 200,000 clones in the sample, around 90% were seen once. Sequencing was done on a sample of PBMCs. These receptors came from a woman in her twenties or thirties in good health and CMV-seronegative.

The CDR3 is CASSREGNSNQPQHF. In DNA form, the CDR3 reads TGTGCCAGCAGCCGGGAGGGGAATAGCAATCAGCCCCAGCATTTT. The rearrangement links TRBV9 to TRBJ1-5; D possibly corresponds to TRBD1 (5 bases). Trimming left V 4 bases short and J 0 bases short, with 11 bases between. Looked up from germline, CDR1 is SGDLS and CDR2 is YYNGEE. The CDR3 runs 15 residues.

This sequence joins TRBV4-1 and TRBJ1-3; possibly TRBD1 for D (5 bases). CDR3 size: 13 residues. V was trimmed by 5 bases and J by 0 bases, leaving 5 bases between them. CDR1 MGHRA and CDR2 YSYEKL come from the germline V gene. CDR3 DNA sequence: TGCGCCAGCAGCAGGGGCTCTGGAAACACCATATATTTT. It yields the protein CASSRGSGNTIYF.

The rearrangement uses TRBV9 and TRBJ1-1, with a tentative D call TRBD1 (6 bases). The CDR3 has 16 residues. The V gene lost 0 bases and the J gene lost 4 bases, with 16 bases spanning the gap. The germline V gene encodes CDR1 SGDLS and CDR2 YYNGEE. CDR3 loop: CASSVGTGGAGTEAFF. CDR3 sequence (DNA): TGTGCCAGCAGCGTAGGCACCGGGGGGGCCGGCACTGAAGCTTTCTTT.

This chain uses TRBV29-1 with TRBJ2-5; 8 bases are shared with TRBD2. The CDR3 contains 14 residues. V lost 2 bases to trimming and J lost 4 bases; unmatched junction nucleotides: 6. Germline loops: CDR1 SQVTM, CDR2 ANQGSEA. This CDR3 is CSVEPGGQGETQYF. The CDR3 bases are TGCAGCGTTGAACCGGGGGGGCAGGGAGAGACCCAGTACTTC.

This rearrangement joins TRBV4-3 to TRBJ1-1; 10 bases agree with TRBD1. This CDR3 has 16 residues. The J segment lost 10 bases and the V segment lost 1 base, leaving 12 bases of the junction unmatched. Germline values: CDR1 LGHNA, CDR2 YSLEER. CDR3 residues: CASSQGSGTGEWGAFF. DNA for the CDR3: TGCGCCAGCAGCCAAGGTAGCGGGACAGGGGAATGGGGAGCTTTCTTT.

The CDR3 is CAISESGTGQYEQYF. The CDR3 DNA reads as TGTGCCATCAGTGAGTCGGGGACAGGACAATACGAGCAGTACTTC. The V and J genes are TRBV10-3 and TRBJ2-5, with 8 bases identical to TRBD1. Judging by the DNA end, TRBJ2-7 fits better; the J call may be wrong. Germline V lookup: CDR1 ENHRY, CDR2 SYGVKD. The CDR3 runs to 15 residues.

This clone was picked up a small number of times. Other nucleotide sequences in the sample specify the same CDR3. The chain links TRBV18 to TRBJ1-1, with TRBD1 matching over 7 bases. This CDR3 contains 13 residues. The V gene end was trimmed by 3 bases and the J gene end by 4 bases; junction bases not matched to a gene: 2. Germline V gene data show CDR1 as KGHSH and CDR2 as LQKENI. This chain's CDR3 is CASSPTGVTEAFF. CDR3 sequence (DNA): TGTGCCAGCTCACCTACAGGGGTCACTGAAGCTTTCTTT.

The V and J genes are TRBV2 and TRBJ2-7; tentatively, D is TRBD2 (7 bases). Germline V gene sequence: CDR1 SNHLY, CDR2 FYNNEI. CDR3 size: 14 residues. Between the trimmed V and J ends, which lost 6 bases and 4 bases, there was a span of 16 bases. CDR3 bases: TGTGCCAGCAGCCTGGACAAGGGGGGGTACGAGCAGTACTTC. This gives the protein CASSLDKGGYEQYF.

The chain combines TRBV4-1 with TRBJ2-3, with 11 bases identical to TRBD2. V shed 8 bases, J shed 4 bases, and the junction held 8 bases outside the gene matches. CDR3 size: 15 residues. Germline V gene lookup returns CDR1 MGHRA and CDR2 YSYEKL. The CDR3 bases are TGCGCCAGCCAACCACTAGCGGGAGTATCAGATACGCAGTATTTT. This translates into CASQPLAGVSDTQYF.

J is TRBJ2-2 and V is TRBV10-2, with 13 positions matching TRBD2. The CDR3 sequence is 18 residues long. Germline V CDR1 and CDR2: WSHSY, SAAADI. V shed 3 bases, J shed 0 bases, and the junction held 4 bases outside the gene matches. CDR3 nucleotide sequence: TGCGCCAGCAGTGAAACTAGCGGGGGGGCCGCGAACACCGGGGAGCTGTTTTTT. Protein product: CASSETSGGAANTGELFF.

The chain carries TRBV6-5 and TRBJ1-2; possibly TRBD1 for D (5 bases). Germline V gene sequence: CDR1 MNHEY, CDR2 SVGAGI. This CDR3 has 14 residues. Trimming stripped 5 bases from V and 3 bases from J, with 13 bases between. The CDR3 loop is CASSPRGSDYGYTF. The CDR3 DNA sequence: TGTGCCAGCAGTCCCCGGGGGTCCGACTATGGCTACACCTTC.

This clone showed up just a few times. This chain links TRBV6-1 with TRBJ1-5; 8 bases are shared with TRBD1. CDR3 length: 14 amino acids. The trim removed 6 bases at V and 6 bases at J, leaving 7 bases unmatched. Germline CDR1 is MNHNS and CDR2 is SASEGT. CDR3 sequence (DNA): TGTGCCAGCAGGGAGACAGGGGAATTTCAGCCCCAGCATTTT. This sequence encodes CASRETGEFQPQHF.

The J gene is TRBJ2-3, the V gene TRBV2; 9 nucleotides align to TRBD2. In germline, CDR1 is SNHLY, CDR2 FYNNEI. There are 15 residues in the CDR3. The junction had 7 bases not matched to a gene; V was cut back by 4 bases and J by 5 bases. The CDR3 region is CASSVQRGDRDTQYF. CDR3 coding DNA: TGTGCCAGCAGTGTACAGCGGGGGGATCGAGATACGCAGTATTTT.